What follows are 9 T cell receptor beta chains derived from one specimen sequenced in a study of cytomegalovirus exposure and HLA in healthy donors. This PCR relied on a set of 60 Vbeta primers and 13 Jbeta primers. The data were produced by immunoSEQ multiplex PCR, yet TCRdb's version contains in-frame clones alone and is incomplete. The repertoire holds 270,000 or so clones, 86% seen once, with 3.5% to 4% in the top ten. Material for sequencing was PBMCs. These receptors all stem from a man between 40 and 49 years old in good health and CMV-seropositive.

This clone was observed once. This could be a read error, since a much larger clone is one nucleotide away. The CDR3 spells CASSSDMNTEAFF. CDR3 in DNA: TGTGCCAGCAGCTCGGACATGAACACTGAAGCTTTCTTT. This chain links TRBV7-3 with TRBJ1-1; tentative D call: TRBD1 (5 bases). V was trimmed by 4 bases and J by 0 bases, leaving 6 bases between them. CDR3 length: 13 amino acids. Germline CDR1 and CDR2: SGHTA and FQGTGA.

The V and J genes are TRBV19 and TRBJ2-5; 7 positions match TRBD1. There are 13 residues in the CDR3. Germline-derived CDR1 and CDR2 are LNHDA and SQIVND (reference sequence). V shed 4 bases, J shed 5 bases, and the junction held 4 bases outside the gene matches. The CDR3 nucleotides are TGTGCCAGTAGTAGGGGCAGGGGGGAGACCCAGTACTTC. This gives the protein CASSRGRGETQYF.

DNA of the CDR3: TGTGCCAGTGTAGGCGAGGTTGAGGGCTACGAGCAGTACTTC. Translating it yields CASVGEVEGYEQYF. The chain carries TRBV7-9 and TRBJ2-7; possible D gene TRBD2, 5 bases. The CDR3 is 14 residues long. Per the germline V gene, CDR1 is SEHNR and CDR2 is FQNEAQ (reference sequence). Trimming removed 9 bases from V and 3 bases from J, with 18 bases in between.

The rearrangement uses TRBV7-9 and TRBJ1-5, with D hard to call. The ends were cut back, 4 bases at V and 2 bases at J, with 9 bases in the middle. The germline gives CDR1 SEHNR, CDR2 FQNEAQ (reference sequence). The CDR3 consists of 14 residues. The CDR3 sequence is CASSSEGGNQPQHF. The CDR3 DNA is TGTGCCAGCAGCTCCGAGGGAGGCAATCAGCCCCAGCATTTT.

The CDR3 loop reads CASSLVGTGTEAFF. The CDR3 nucleotides are TGTGCCAGCAGCTTAGTTGGGACAGGGACTGAAGCTTTCTTT. J is TRBJ1-1 and V is TRBV11-2; 9 nucleotides match TRBD1. Germline CDR1 and CDR2: SGHAT and FQNNGV. With 1 base clipped from V and 5 bases from J, the junction kept 2 bases outside the gene matches. The CDR3 sequence is 14 residues long.

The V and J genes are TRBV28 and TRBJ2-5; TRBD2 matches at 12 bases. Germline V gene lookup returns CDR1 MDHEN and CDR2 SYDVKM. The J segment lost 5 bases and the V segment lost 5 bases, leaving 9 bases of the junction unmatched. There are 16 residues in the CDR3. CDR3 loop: CASSRRLAGVSETQYF. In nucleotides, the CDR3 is TGTGCCAGCAGTCGACGACTAGCGGGAGTGAGTGAGACCCAGTACTTC.

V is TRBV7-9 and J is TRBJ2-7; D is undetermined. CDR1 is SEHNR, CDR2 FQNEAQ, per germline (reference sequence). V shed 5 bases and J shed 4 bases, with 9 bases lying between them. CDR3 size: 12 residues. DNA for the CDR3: TGTGCCAGCAGCCGGGTACTATACGAGCAGTACTTC. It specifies CASSRVLYEQYF. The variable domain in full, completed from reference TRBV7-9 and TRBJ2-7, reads DTGVSQNPRHKITKRGQNVTFRCDPISEHNRLYWYRQTLGQGPEFLTYFQNEAQLEKSRLLSDRFSAERPKGSFSTLEIQRTEQGDSAMYLCASSRVLYEQYFGPGTRLTVT.

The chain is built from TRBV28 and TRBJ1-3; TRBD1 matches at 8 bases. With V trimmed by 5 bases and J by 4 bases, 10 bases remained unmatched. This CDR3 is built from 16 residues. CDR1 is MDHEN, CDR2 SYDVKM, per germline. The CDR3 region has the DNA TGTGCCAGCAGTCCACACAGGGGGACGTTCGGAAACACCATATATTTT. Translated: CASSPHRGTFGNTIYF.

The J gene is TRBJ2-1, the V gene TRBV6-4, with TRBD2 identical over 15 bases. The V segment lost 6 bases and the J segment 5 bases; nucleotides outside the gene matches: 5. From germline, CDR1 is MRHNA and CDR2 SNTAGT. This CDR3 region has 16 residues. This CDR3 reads CASSPGLAGGHNEQFF. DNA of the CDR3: TGTGCCAGCAGCCCGGGACTAGCGGGAGGTCACAATGAGCAGTTCTTC.